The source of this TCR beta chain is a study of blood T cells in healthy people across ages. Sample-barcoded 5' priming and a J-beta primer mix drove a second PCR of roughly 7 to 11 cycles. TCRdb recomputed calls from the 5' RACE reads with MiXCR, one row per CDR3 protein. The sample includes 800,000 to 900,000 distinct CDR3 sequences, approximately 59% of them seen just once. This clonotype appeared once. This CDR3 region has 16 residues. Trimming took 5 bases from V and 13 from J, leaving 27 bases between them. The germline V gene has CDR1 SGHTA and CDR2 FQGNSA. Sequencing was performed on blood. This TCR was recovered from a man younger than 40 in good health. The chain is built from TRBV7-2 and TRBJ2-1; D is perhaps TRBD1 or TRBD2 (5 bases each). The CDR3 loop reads CASSLGDRLRPEAQFF. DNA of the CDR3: TGTGCCAGCAGCCTGGGGGACCGCCTCCGTCCAGAGGCCCAGTTCTTC.